This TCR beta chain was captured in a study of T cell repertoires in cytomegalovirus infection. Study-level information: Public TCR beta signatures indicated both CMV infection and matching HLA type. The study, taken as a whole, reports: HLA-C-restricted CMV clonotypes gave the most frequent clonotype in two of eight donors. Of the TCR beta families, the public ones yielded a cumulative frequency that identified carriers of CMV plus the relevant HLA.

MiXCR, applied by TCRdb to the reads, yields one record per CDR3 protein. Found here are 600,000 to 800,000 distinct CDR3 sequences, approximately 25% of them singletons; the top ten hold roughly 8%. Concerning this clonotype itself: Antigen: not known.

Trimming left V 6 bases short and J 7 bases short, with 13 bases between. CDR1 is MNHEY, CDR2 SVGEGT, per germline. This CDR3 contains 13 residues. The source material was CD8+ T cells from PBMCs. This receptor was taken from a human donor in good health (CMV status not recorded). Some clones in this sample may be carry-over from other donors' samples. The chain has TRBV6-2 or TRBV6-3 and TRBJ2-1; perhaps TRBD2 as D (7 bases). The CDR3 DNA reads TGTGCCAGCAGGGACGGGGGGCGAAATGAGCAGTTCTTC. This gives the protein CASRDGGRNEQFF.